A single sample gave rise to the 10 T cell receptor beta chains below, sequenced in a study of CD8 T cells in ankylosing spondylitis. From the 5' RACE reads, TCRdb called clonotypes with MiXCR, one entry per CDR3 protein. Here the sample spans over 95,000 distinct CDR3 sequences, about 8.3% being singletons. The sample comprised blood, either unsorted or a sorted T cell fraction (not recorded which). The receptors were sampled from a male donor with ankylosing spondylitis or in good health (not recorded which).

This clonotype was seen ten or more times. CDR3 DNA sequence: TGTGCCATCAGTGCCGGGACCCCTTACGAGCAGTACTTC. It is translated as CAISAGTPYEQYF. V gene TRBV10-3 combines with J gene TRBJ2-7; possibly TRBD1 or TRBD2 for D (5 bases each). Trimming removed 4 bases from V and 4 bases from J, with 11 bases in between. This CDR3 region has 13 residues. Germline V CDR1 and CDR2: ENHRY, SYGVKD.

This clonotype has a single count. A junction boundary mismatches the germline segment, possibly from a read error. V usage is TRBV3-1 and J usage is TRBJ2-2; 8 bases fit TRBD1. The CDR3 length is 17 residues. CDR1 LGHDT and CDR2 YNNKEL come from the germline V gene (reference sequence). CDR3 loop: CACSQSRGLRNTGEPFF. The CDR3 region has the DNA TGTGCCTGCAGCCAGTCCAGGGGGCTAAGGAACACCGGGGAGCCGTTTTTT. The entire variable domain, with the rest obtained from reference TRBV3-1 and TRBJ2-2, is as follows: DTAVSQTPKYLVTQMGNDKSIKCEQNLGHDTMYWYKQDSKKFLKIMFSYNNKELIINETVPNRFSPKSPDKAHLNLHINSLELGDSAVYFCACSQSRGLRNTGEPFFGEGSRLTVL.

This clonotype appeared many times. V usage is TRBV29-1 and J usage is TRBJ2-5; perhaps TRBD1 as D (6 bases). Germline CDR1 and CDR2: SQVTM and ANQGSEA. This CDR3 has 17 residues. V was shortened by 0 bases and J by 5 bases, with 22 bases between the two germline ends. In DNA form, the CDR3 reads TGCAGCGTTGAAGATCCTCCCGGGACACCCCTGTTGGAGACCCAGTACTTC. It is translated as CSVEDPPGTPLLETQYF.

The CDR3 is CASSYSTLGRSEAFF. CDR3 coding DNA: TGTGCCAGCAGTTACTCGACTTTGGGCAGGTCTGAAGCTTTCTTT. This chain connects TRBV6-5 to TRBJ1-1; D remains unclear. CDR3 length: 15 amino acids. CDR1 MNHEY and CDR2 SVGAGI come from the germline V gene. V dropped 0 bases and J dropped 6 bases, with 14 bases sitting between them.

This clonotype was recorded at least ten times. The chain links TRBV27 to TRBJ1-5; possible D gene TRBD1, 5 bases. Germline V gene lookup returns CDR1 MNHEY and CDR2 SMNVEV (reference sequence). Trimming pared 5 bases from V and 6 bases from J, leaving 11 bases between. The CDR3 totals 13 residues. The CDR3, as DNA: TGTGCCAGCAGTCTGACTCAGGGTCAGCCCCAGCATTTT. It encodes CASSLTQGQPQHF.

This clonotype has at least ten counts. Here the CDR3 DNA reads TGCAGCGTCGGGTCTAGCGGGAAGGGGTACGAGCAGTACTTC. Translating gives CSVGSSGKGYEQYF. The chain carries TRBV29-1 and TRBJ2-7; 9 bases align to TRBD2. Germline CDR1 is SQVTM and CDR2 is ANQGSEA. This CDR3 has 14 amino acids. V lost 6 bases and J lost 4; bases outside the gene matches: 10.

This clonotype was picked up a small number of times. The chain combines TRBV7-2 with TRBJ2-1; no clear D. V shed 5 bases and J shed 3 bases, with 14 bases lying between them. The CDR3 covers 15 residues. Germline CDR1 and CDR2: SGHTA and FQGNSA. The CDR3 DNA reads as TGTGCCAGCAGCGTAGATTTTAATGACTACAATGAGCAGTTCTTC. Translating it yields CASSVDFNDYNEQFF.

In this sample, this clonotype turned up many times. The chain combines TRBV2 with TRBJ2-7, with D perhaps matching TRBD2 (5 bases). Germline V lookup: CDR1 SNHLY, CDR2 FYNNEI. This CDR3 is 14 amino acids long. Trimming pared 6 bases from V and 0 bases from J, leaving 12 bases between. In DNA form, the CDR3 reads TGTGCCAGCAGGGCCCCGGGGAACTCCTACGAGCAGTACTTC. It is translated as CASRAPGNSYEQYF.

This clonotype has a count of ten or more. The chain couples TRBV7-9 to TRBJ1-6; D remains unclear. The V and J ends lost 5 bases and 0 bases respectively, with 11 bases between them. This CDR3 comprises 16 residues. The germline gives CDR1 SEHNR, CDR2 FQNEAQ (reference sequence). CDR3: CASSRRSSSYNSPLHF. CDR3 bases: TGTGCCAGCAGCAGAAGGTCAAGCTCCTATAATTCACCCCTCCACTTT.

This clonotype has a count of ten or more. The CDR3 coding sequence is TGCAGTGCCCCGGGGTCTGGAAACACCATATATTTT. Translating it yields CSAPGSGNTIYF. The chain carries TRBV20-1 and TRBJ1-3; no reliable D call. The germline V gene has CDR1 DFQATT and CDR2 SNEGSKA (reference sequence). There are 12 residues in the CDR3. Trimming removed 6 bases from V and 1 base from J, with 7 bases in between.